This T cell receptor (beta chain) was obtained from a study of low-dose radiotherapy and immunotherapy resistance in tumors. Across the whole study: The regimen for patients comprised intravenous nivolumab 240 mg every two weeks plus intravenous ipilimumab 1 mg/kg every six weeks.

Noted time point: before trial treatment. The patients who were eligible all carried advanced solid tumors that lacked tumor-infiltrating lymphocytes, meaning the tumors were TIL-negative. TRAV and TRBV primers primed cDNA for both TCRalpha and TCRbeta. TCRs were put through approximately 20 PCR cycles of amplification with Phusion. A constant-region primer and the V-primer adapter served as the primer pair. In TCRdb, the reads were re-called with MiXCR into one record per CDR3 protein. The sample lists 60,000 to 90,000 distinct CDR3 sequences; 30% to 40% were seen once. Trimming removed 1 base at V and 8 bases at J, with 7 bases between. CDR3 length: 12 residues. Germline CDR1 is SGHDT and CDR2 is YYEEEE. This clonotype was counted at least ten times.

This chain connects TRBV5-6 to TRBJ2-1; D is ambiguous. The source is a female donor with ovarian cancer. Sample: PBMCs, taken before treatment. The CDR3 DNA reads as TGTGCCAGCAGCTTGTTTTCTTATGAGCAGTTCTTC. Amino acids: CASSLFSYEQFF.